Sequencing of this TCR beta chain was carried out in a study of blood T cells in healthy people across ages (dated by TCRdb to 2013 to 2016). Regarding the complete study: Template switching captured roughly one uniquely barcoded TCR beta cDNA molecule per two T cells in model experiments. The donors were divided into four age groups: young (average approximately 15 years), middle-aged (about 41), aged (about 61) and long-lived (about 79). To avoid experimental bias, donors of different ages were spread randomly across the sequencing lanes. Using the same blood draw, the study looked at two additional independent replicas of 1 million unique cDNA reads for two donors, one aged 18 to 30 and the other aged 80 or older. Age-related changes in TCR beta repertoire diversity were measured in the study by deep sequencing normalized with unique cDNA molecular identifiers. General findings and caveats noted by the study authors: As age increased, observed TCR beta diversity per million T cells dropped in a roughly linear way, and a significant reduction was already evident by age around 41. Estimates of total diversity based on one million sequenced T cells were considered lower bounds and underestimates. Since profiling was done on bulk unsorted PBMCs, naive and antigen-experienced compartments could not be conclusively compared. A strong correlation was found between observed TCR beta diversity and the percentage of naive T cells measured by flow cytometry. Donor CMV infection status was unknown, potentially confounding age-related changes in expanded clonotypes. Compared with the aged group, the long-lived group had more naive CD4+ T cells, fewer expanded clones and increased TCR diversity, suggesting age selection.

Library generation was performed with 5' RACE. Sequencing relied on an Illumina HiSeq 2500. A second PCR of about 7 to 12 cycles was run with a J-beta primer mix and a sample-barcoded 5' primer. Each TCR beta cDNA molecule received a unique molecular identifier from a template-switch 5' adaptor carrying 12 random nucleotides. Each sample yielded at least 3 million CDR3-containing paired-end reads. First-strand cDNA was synthesized from all RNA with the Mint cDNA synthesis kit, primed by a TRBC-specific oligonucleotide. All cDNA was treated with uracil-DNA glycosylase and then went through a first 18-cycle PCR with the universal primers M1SS and BC2_uni_R. The authors' pipeline ran thus. For normalization, 1 million high-quality reads, each with a distinct molecular identifier, were randomly selected from each sample. Instead of being binned into consensus sequences, reads with shared molecular identifiers were discarded. MiTCR, set to a Q25 quality threshold and the strictest error-elimination algorithm, was used for CDR3 identification, clonotype clustering and error correction. Lower-bound total TCR beta diversity was estimated with a nonparametric unseen species model using Euler transformation. TCRdb took the public reads, trimmed them with fastp at Q25, ran MiXCR for clone calling and kept in-frame beta chains. Rows with one shared CDR3 protein collapse into an entry with the most common genes and DNA. These V and J calls rely on TCRdb rather than the paper's analysis. This sample gives hundreds of thousands of distinct CDR3 sequences in total; approximately 52% of them show up just once. The ten largest account for 13% of the sample.

A note on this clonotype: This clone's antigen is unknown. Base qualities are not provided; no much larger clone lies one nucleotide away.

Per the germline V gene, MGHRA is the CDR1 and YSYEKL is the CDR2. V was cut back by 2 bases and J by 8 bases, leaving a gap of 9 bases between them. Inclusive of the bounding cysteine and phenylalanine, the CDR3 is 12 residues long. Only the CDR3 region is kept as DNA, spanning 36 bases read in frame from base 1. Donors were a few dozen systemically healthy Caucasian individuals from Russia aged roughly 6 to 95 years. Each donor gave 8 to 10 milliliters of peripheral blood, drawn into EDTA-treated Vacutainer tubes. Ficoll-Paque density-gradient centrifugation was used to isolate PBMCs, with at least 6.5 million obtained per sample. Total RNA, at least 6 micrograms per sample, was extracted from PBMCs with Trizol reagent. For every donor, flow cytometry on a PBMC aliquot measured the percentage of naive CD45RAhigh/CD27high T cells.

This TCR was sampled from an elderly woman in good health. Sequenced: blood. The V and J segments used are TRBV4-1 and TRBJ1-2; confidence is insufficient to name the D gene. The CDR3 reads as follows: CASSQRDYGYTF. The DNA sequence is given as TGCGCCAGCAGCCAACGAGATTACGGCTACACCTTC.